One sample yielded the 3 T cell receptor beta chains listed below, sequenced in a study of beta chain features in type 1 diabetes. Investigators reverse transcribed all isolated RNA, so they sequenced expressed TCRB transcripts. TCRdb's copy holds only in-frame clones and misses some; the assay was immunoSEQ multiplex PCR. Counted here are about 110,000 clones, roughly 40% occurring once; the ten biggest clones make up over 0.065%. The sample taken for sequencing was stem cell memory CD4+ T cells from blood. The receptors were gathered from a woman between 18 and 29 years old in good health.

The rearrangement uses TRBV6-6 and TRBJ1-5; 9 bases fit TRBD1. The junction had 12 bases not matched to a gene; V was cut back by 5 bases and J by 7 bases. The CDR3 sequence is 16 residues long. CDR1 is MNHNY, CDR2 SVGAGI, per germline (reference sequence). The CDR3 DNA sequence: TGTGCCAGCAGTGACTTACAGGGGGCGAAGAGCCAGCCCCAGCATTTT. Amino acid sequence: CASSDLQGAKSQPQHF.

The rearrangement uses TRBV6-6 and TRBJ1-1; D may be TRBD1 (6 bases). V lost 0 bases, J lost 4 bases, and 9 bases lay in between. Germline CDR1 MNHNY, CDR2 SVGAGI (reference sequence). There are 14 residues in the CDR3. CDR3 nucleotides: TGTGCCAGCAGTTACTCGACAGGTCCCACTGAAGCTTTCTTT. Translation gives CASSYSTGPTEAFF.

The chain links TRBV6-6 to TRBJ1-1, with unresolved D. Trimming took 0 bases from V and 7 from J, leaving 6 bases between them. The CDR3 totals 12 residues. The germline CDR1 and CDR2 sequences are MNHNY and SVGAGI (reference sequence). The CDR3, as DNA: TGTGCCAGCAGTTACTCGAGAGGTGAAGCTTTCTTT. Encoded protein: CASSYSRGEAFF.